The rows below give T cell receptor beta chains drawn from one sample of a study of T cells in pancreatic ductal adenocarcinoma. TCRdb's copy holds only in-frame clones and misses some; the assay was immunoSEQ multiplex PCR. The table records 85,000 to 120,000 clones, nearly 95% of them present only once. Sequenced sample: PBMCs. These receptors were obtained from a human donor with pancreatic ductal adenocarcinoma. The CDR3 runs from the conserved cysteine through the conserved F or W. Each record gives: CDR3 protein, CDR3 DNA, clone size, D gene, V gene, J gene. D genes are given only for firm matches. Some rows mark clone size as missing; the rest say once, few, many or name a class of expanded clone.

CDR3: CASMSGITGELFF
DNA: TGTGCCAGCATGTCGGGGATCACCGGGGAGCTGTTTTTT
size: -
D: -
V: TRBV2
J: TRBJ2-2

CDR3: CASSPGLAGDVNEQFF
DNA: TGTGCCAGCAGCCCTGGACTAGCGGGAGATGTCAATGAGCAGTTCTTC
size: -
D: TRBD2
V: TRBV7-9
J: TRBJ2-1

CDR3: CASSVFGPYNEQFF
DNA: TGCGCCAGCAGCGTTTTTGGCCCCTACAATGAGCAGTTCTTC
size: -
D: -
V: TRBV5-1
J: TRBJ2-1

CDR3: CASSFSGGAGDTQYF
DNA: TGTGCCAGCAGCTTTTCTGGGGGGGCTGGGGATACGCAGTATTTT
size: once
D: -
V: TRBV7-9
J: TRBJ2-3

CDR3: CASSLGTANTGELFF
DNA: TGCGCCAGCAGCTTGGGCACAGCGAACACCGGGGAGCTGTTTTTT
size: -
D: -
V: TRBV5-1
J: TRBJ2-2

CDR3: CSASAGMVQHF
DNA: TGCAGTGCTAGTGCGGGGATGGTCCAGCATTTT
size: -
D: -
V: TRBV20-1
J: TRBJ1-5

CDR3: CASTPTGNHNEQFF
DNA: TGTGCCAGTACCCCGACAGGGAACCACAATGAGCAGTTCTTC
size: -
D: TRBD1
V: TRBV19
J: TRBJ2-1

CDR3: CASSLGQEGTDTQYF
DNA: TGCGCCAGCAGCTTGGGACAGGAGGGCACAGATACGCAGTATTTT
size: once
D: -
V: TRBV5-1
J: TRBJ2-3

CDR3: CASSLGAYEQYF
DNA: TGTGCCAGCAGCTTGGGCGCCTACGAGCAGTACTTC
size: -
D: -
V: TRBV7-8
J: TRBJ2-7

CDR3: CASGLETQYF
DNA: TGTGCCAGCGGCCTCGAGACCCAGTACTTC
size: -
D: -
V: TRBV7-9
J: TRBJ2-5

CDR3: CASSLVPGETQYF
DNA: TGTGCCAGCAGCTTAGTCCCCGGGGAGACCCAGTACTTC
size: -
D: -
V: TRBV7-3
J: TRBJ2-5

CDR3: CASSPGTGADTQYF
DNA: TGCGCCAGCAGCCCCGGGACAGGGGCAGATACGCAGTATTTT
size: -
D: TRBD1
V: TRBV5-1
J: TRBJ2-3

CDR3: CAWTNRAGDGYTF
DNA: TGTGCCTGGACAAACCGGGCCGGGGATGGCTACACCTTC
size: -
D: -
V: TRBV30
J: TRBJ1-2

CDR3: CASSLLAGGRTAGANVLTF
DNA: TGTGCCAGCAGCTTACTAGCGGGAGGAAGGACGGCTGGGGCCAACGTCCTGACTTTC
size: once
D: TRBD2
V: TRBV7-9
J: TRBJ2-6

CDR3: CASSPGTSGYNEQFF
DNA: TGTGCCAGCTCACCTGGGACTAGCGGATACAATGAGCAGTTCTTC
size: -
D: TRBD2
V: TRBV18
J: TRBJ2-1

CDR3: CASSNSGSHYGYTF
DNA: TGTGCCAGCAGTAACAGCGGAAGCCACTATGGCTACACCTTC
size: -
D: -
V: TRBV28
J: TRBJ1-2

CDR3: CASTFGQILYEQYF
DNA: TGTGCCAGCACGTTCGGACAGATCTTGTACGAGCAGTACTTC
size: -
D: -
V: TRBV6-1
J: TRBJ2-7

CDR3: CASKGGLNQPQHF
DNA: TGTGCCAGCAAGGGAGGGCTGAATCAGCCCCAGCATTTT
size: -
D: -
V: TRBV6-5
J: TRBJ1-5

CDR3: CASSLEEGIWETQYF
DNA: TGTGCCAGCAGCTTGGAGGAGGGGATATGGGAGACCCAGTACTTC
size: -
D: -
V: TRBV5-5
J: TRBJ2-5

CDR3: CASSPSGLEQYF
DNA: TGTGCCAGCAGCCCATCAGGGCTCGAGCAGTACTTC
size: -
D: -
V: TRBV6-6
J: TRBJ2-7

CDR3: CASSLGRQETQYF
DNA: TGTGCCAGCAGCTTAGGCCGGCAAGAGACCCAGTACTTC
size: -
D: -
V: TRBV13
J: TRBJ2-5

CDR3: CASSPYVSGSSYNEQFF
DNA: TGTGCCAGCAGCCCATACGTAAGCGGCAGCTCCTACAATGAGCAGTTCTTC
size: -
D: -
V: TRBV7-8
J: TRBJ2-1

CDR3: CASARGKENYGYTF
DNA: TGTGCCAGTGCGCGGGGGAAAGAGAACTATGGCTACACCTTC
size: -
D: -
V: TRBV19
J: TRBJ1-2

CDR3: CASRSSVGELFF
DNA: TGTGCCAGCAGAAGTAGCGTCGGGGAGCTGTTTTTT
size: -
D: -
V: TRBV6-4
J: TRBJ2-2

CDR3: CASSTGGPETQYF
DNA: TGTGCCAGCAGCACGGGAGGGCCGGAGACCCAGTACTTC
size: -
D: TRBD2
V: TRBV7-3
J: TRBJ2-5

CDR3: CAISESTGSEKLFF
DNA: TGTGCCATCAGTGAGTCCACAGGGTCTGAAAAACTGTTTTTT
size: -
D: -
V: TRBV10-3
J: TRBJ1-4

CDR3: CASSWQGNEKLFF
DNA: TGTGCCAGCAGCTGGCAGGGTAATGAAAAACTGTTTTTT
size: once
D: -
V: TRBV5-6
J: TRBJ1-4

CDR3: CAWSVSGGPGNTIYF
DNA: TGTGCCTGGAGTGTTTCAGGGGGCCCCGGAAACACCATATATTTT
size: -
D: TRBD1
V: TRBV30
J: TRBJ1-3

CDR3: CASAVAGEWYEQFF
DNA: TGCGCCAGCGCAGTAGCGGGAGAGTGGTATGAGCAGTTCTTC
size: -
D: TRBD2
V: TRBV5-1
J: TRBJ2-1

CDR3: CASSLASSYEQYF
DNA: TGTGCCAGCAGCTTGGCTAGCTCCTACGAGCAGTACTTC
size: -
D: -
V: TRBV7-2
J: TRBJ2-7

CDR3: CASSWTSGTFHNEQFF
DNA: TGTGCCAGCAGTTGGACTAGCGGGACCTTCCACAATGAGCAGTTCTTC
size: -
D: TRBD2
V: TRBV28
J: TRBJ2-1

CDR3: CASSEVRTTYEQYF
DNA: TGTGCCAGCAGTGAAGTCCGGACTACCTACGAGCAGTACTTC
size: -
D: -
V: TRBV2
J: TRBJ2-7

CDR3: CASSSLPGGNTIYF
DNA: TGCGCCAGCAGCTCATTACCAGGCGGAAACACCATATATTTT
size: -
D: -
V: TRBV5-1
J: TRBJ1-3

CDR3: CASSIVVGASYEQYF
DNA: TGTGCCAGTAGTATAGTCGTGGGAGCCTCCTACGAGCAGTACTTC
size: -
D: -
V: TRBV19
J: TRBJ2-7

CDR3: CATSRDLSGELFF
DNA: TGTGCCACCAGCAGAGATCTGTCCGGGGAGCTGTTTTTT
size: -
D: -
V: TRBV15
J: TRBJ2-2